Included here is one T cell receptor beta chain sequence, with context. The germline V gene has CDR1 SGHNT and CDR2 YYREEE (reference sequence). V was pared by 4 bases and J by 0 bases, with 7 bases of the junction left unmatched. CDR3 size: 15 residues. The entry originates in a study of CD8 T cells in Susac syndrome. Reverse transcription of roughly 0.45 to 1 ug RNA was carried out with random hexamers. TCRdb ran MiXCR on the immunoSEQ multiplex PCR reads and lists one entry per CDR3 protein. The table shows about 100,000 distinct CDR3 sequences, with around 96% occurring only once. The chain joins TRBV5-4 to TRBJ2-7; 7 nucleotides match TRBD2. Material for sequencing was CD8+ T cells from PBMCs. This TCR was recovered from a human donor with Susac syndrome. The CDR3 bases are TGTGCCAGCAGCCTAGGAACTAGCGCCTCCTACGAGCAGTACTTC. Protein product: CASSLGTSASYEQYF.